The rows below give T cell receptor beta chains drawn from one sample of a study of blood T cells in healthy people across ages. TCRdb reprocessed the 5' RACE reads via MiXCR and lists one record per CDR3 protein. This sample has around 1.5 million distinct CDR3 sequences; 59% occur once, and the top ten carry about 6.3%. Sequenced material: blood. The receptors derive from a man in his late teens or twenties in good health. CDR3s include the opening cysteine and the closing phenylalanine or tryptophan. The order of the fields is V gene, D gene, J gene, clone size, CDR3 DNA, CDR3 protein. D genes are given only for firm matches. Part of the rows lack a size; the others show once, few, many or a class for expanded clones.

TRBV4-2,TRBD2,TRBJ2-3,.,TGTGCCAGCAGCCCAGGCGGGAGCGACCTGGGAGATACGCAGTATTTT,CASSPGGSDLGDTQYF
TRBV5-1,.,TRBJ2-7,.,TGCGCCAGCAGCTCCCCGAAAAACTACGAGCAGTACTTC,CASSSPKNYEQYF
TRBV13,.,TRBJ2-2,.,TGTGCCAGCAGCACCGCCTCCGGGGAGCTGTTTTTT,CASSTASGELFF
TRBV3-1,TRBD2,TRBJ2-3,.,TGTGCCAGCAGGGGACTAGCGGGAAGCACAGATACGCAGTATTTT,CASRGLAGSTDTQYF
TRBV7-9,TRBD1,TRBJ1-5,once,TGTGCCAGCAGCCCTCGGACAGGGGACATGGGTCAGCCCCAGCATTTT,CASSPRTGDMGQPQHF
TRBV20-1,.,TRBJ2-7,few,TGCAGTGCTAGAGATCTGGACTCTACCTACGAGCAGTACTTC,CSARDLDSTYEQYF
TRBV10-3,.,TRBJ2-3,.,TGTGCCATCAGTGGGGGGCAGGCGCGCACAGATACGCAGTATTTT,CAISGGQARTDTQYF
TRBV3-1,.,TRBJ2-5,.,TGTGCCAGCAGCCAAGATTGGGTTCGAGAGACCCAGTACTTC,CASSQDWVRETQYF
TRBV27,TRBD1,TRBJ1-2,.,TGTGCCAGCAGTAGGGCAGGACAGGGCGACTATGGCTACACCTTC,CASSRAGQGDYGYTF
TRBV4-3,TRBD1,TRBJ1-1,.,TGCGCCAGCAGCCAGTACACAGGGGGCACTGAAGCTTTCTTT,CASSQYTGGTEAFF
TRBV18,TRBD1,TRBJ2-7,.,TGTGCCAGCTCACCACCACTAGACAGGGTATCTCCCTACGAGCAGTACTTC,CASSPPLDRVSPYEQYF
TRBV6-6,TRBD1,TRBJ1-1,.,TGTGCCAGCAGTCCATCAACCACAGGGGTTAACACTGAAGCTTTCTTT,CASSPSTTGVNTEAFF
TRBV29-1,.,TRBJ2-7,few,TGCAGCGCTACCGACAGGACGGGGGAGCAGTACTTC,CSATDRTGEQYF
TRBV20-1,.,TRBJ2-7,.,TGCAGTGCTAGGCCTAGCGAGACCTACGAGCAGTACTTC,CSARPSETYEQYF
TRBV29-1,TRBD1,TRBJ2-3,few,TGCAGCGTTGAACCACAGGGGGCCACAGATACGCAGTATTTT,CSVEPQGATDTQYF
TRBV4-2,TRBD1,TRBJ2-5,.,TGTGCCAGCAGCCAAGATAGCCAGGGGGTAAATGAGCAGTACTTC,CASSQDSQGVNEQYF
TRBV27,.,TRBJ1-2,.,TGTGCCAGCAGTTTGCGTGTCTTGGGATATGGCTACACCTTC,CASSLRVLGYGYTF
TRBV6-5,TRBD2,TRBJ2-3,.,TGTGCCAGCAGGGCGGGACTAGCGGTCGATACGCAGTATTTT,CASRAGLAVDTQYF
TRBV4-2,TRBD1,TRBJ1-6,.,TGTGCCAGCAGCCAAGATAGGGGGCAAGGGGTTTCACCCCTCCACTTT,CASSQDRGQGVSPLHF
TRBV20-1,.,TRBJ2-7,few,TGCAGCGCCAGAAACTACGAGCAGTACTTC,CSARNYEQYF
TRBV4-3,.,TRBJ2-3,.,TGCGCCAGCAGCCAAGATGGGTCCTTCACAGATACGCAGTATTTT,CASSQDGSFTDTQYF
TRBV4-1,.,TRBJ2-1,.,TGCGCCAGCAGCCAAGTACTAGGAGCACAGTTCTTC,CASSQVLGAQFF
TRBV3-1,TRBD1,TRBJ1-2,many,TGTGCCAGCAGCCAAACCCAGGGGGGCGGTGGCTACACCTTC,CASSQTQGGGGYTF
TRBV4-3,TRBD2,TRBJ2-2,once,TGCGCCAGCAGCCAAGTCGTTTCGAGCGGGGGGGCCGGGGAGCTGTTTTTT,CASSQVVSSGGAGELFF
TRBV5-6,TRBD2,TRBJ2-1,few,TGTGCCAGCAGGGGCTCCCGGGACTACAAAAATGAGCAGTTCTTC,CASRGSRDYKNEQFF
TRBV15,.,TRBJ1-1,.,TGTGCCACCAGCAGAGAAGTCAGGGACACTGAAGCTTTCTTT,CATSREVRDTEAFF
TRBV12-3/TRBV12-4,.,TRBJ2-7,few,TGTGCCAGCACTTCTGCCCGGACAGCCGAGCAGTACTTC,CASTSARTAEQYF